These T cell receptor beta chains were read from a single sample in a study of blood T cells in healthy people across ages. One entry per CDR3 protein results from TCRdb running MiXCR on the 5' RACE reads. Among over 1.5 million distinct CDR3 sequences listed, about 50% were seen once. Sequenced input: blood. The receptors were gathered from a woman between 35 and 50 years old in good health. The CDR3 runs from the conserved cysteine through the conserved F or W. The order of the fields is J gene, clone size, D gene, V gene, CDR3 DNA, CDR3 protein. A D gene is named only where the DNA matches it firmly. Only some rows state a clone size, as once, few, many or a class for expanded clones.

j_call: TRBJ2-7; clone_size: .; d_call: .; v_call: TRBV6-5; cdr3_nt: TGTGCCAGCAGTTACCTGGGTAGTAAATCCTACGAGCAGTACTTC; cdr3_aa: CASSYLGSKSYEQYF
j_call: TRBJ1-2; clone_size: once; d_call: .; v_call: TRBV21-1; cdr3_nt: TGTGCCAGCAGCAAAGCCGTTGGAACGGTGAACTATGGCTACACCTTC; cdr3_aa: CASSKAVGTVNYGYTF
j_call: TRBJ1-1; clone_size: .; d_call: TRBD1; v_call: TRBV6-6; cdr3_nt: TGTGCCAGCAGCCCATATTCAAACAGGGGTAGGACTGAAGCTTTCTTT; cdr3_aa: CASSPYSNRGRTEAFF
j_call: TRBJ2-4; clone_size: .; d_call: TRBD1; v_call: TRBV4-1; cdr3_nt: TGCGCCACCCAACGAGACCCAAATATGGGACAGCTGTTCGGGCAGTACTTC; cdr3_aa: CATQRDPNMGQLFGQYF
j_call: TRBJ2-1; clone_size: many; d_call: .; v_call: TRBV10-3; cdr3_nt: TGTGCCATCAGTGACGCCTCGAGCTCCTACAATGAGCAGTTCTTC; cdr3_aa: CAISDASSSYNEQFF
j_call: TRBJ2-1; clone_size: .; d_call: .; v_call: TRBV7-2; cdr3_nt: TGTGCCAGCAGCCCCGACAGGCCGTCAGGTGAGCAGTTCTTC; cdr3_aa: CASSPDRPSGEQFF
j_call: TRBJ1-4; clone_size: few; d_call: TRBD1; v_call: TRBV28; cdr3_nt: TGTGCCAGCAGTCTACCGGGACAGGGGGATGAAAAACTGTTTTTT; cdr3_aa: CASSLPGQGDEKLFF
j_call: TRBJ2-3; clone_size: .; d_call: TRBD2; v_call: TRBV5-1; cdr3_nt: TGCGCCAGCAGCTTCCCCCTCGGGACTAGCGGAGATACGCAGTATTTT; cdr3_aa: CASSFPLGTSGDTQYF
j_call: TRBJ2-7; clone_size: few; d_call: .; v_call: TRBV28; cdr3_nt: TGTGCCAGCAGTCCGACGGACGGTTACTCCTACGAGCAGTACTTC; cdr3_aa: CASSPTDGYSYEQYF
j_call: TRBJ1-1; clone_size: .; d_call: .; v_call: TRBV9; cdr3_nt: TGTGCCAGCAGTTGGTCTCCCGAAAGGGACACTGAAGCTTTCTTT; cdr3_aa: CASSWSPERDTEAFF
j_call: TRBJ1-2; clone_size: .; d_call: TRBD1; v_call: TRBV27; cdr3_nt: TGTGCCAGCAGTTTCTGGACAGGGTTTAACTATGGCTACACCTTC; cdr3_aa: CASSFWTGFNYGYTF
j_call: TRBJ2-1; clone_size: .; d_call: TRBD2; v_call: TRBV14; cdr3_nt: TGTGCCAGCAGCCGGATGGCGGGGGGAGAGACCCAGTTCTTC; cdr3_aa: CASSRMAGGETQFF
j_call: TRBJ2-3; clone_size: once; d_call: .; v_call: TRBV9; cdr3_nt: TGTGCCAGCAGCTTCCACAGGACGAGCACAGATACGCAGTATTTT; cdr3_aa: CASSFHRTSTDTQYF
j_call: TRBJ2-3; clone_size: .; d_call: .; v_call: TRBV7-8; cdr3_nt: TGTGCCAGCAGCTCGCCGCGCGGGATCACAGATACGCAGTATTTT; cdr3_aa: CASSSPRGITDTQYF
j_call: TRBJ2-1; clone_size: .; d_call: TRBD2; v_call: TRBV9; cdr3_nt: TGTGCCAGCAGCGTAGAGCGGGGGGGCCTCTATGAGCAGTTCTTC; cdr3_aa: CASSVERGGLYEQFF
j_call: TRBJ2-1; clone_size: .; d_call: TRBD2; v_call: TRBV11-2; cdr3_nt: TGTGCCAGCAGCTTAGATCCTGGCGGGGGGGTAAATGAGCAGTTCTTC; cdr3_aa: CASSLDPGGGVNEQFF
j_call: TRBJ2-7; clone_size: .; d_call: TRBD1; v_call: TRBV11-2; cdr3_nt: TGTGCCAGCAGCTCCCCAAAAGGGACAGGGATATCAAGCGAGCAGTACTTC; cdr3_aa: CASSSPKGTGISSEQYF
j_call: TRBJ1-2; clone_size: few; d_call: .; v_call: TRBV20-1; cdr3_nt: TGCAGTGCTAGAGATACGGCCTATGGCTACACCTTC; cdr3_aa: CSARDTAYGYTF
j_call: TRBJ1-2; clone_size: once; d_call: .; v_call: TRBV6-5; cdr3_nt: TGTGCCAGCAGTCACCAGGGGGGCTACACCTTC; cdr3_aa: CASSHQGGYTF
j_call: TRBJ2-3; clone_size: .; d_call: TRBD2; v_call: TRBV5-6; cdr3_nt: TGTGCCAGCAGCTTCCCGACTAGCGGGGTTTCAGATACGCAGTATTTT; cdr3_aa: CASSFPTSGVSDTQYF
j_call: TRBJ2-5; clone_size: .; d_call: TRBD1; v_call: TRBV6-5; cdr3_nt: TGTGCCAGCACTCACGTGGGGACAGGGGTGGGTCATGAGCAGTACTTC; cdr3_aa: CASTHVGTGVGHEQYF
j_call: TRBJ2-4; clone_size: .; d_call: TRBD1; v_call: TRBV7-9; cdr3_nt: TGTGCCAGCAGCCGCTGGACAGGGGACATCGGGAACATTCAGTACTTC; cdr3_aa: CASSRWTGDIGNIQYF
j_call: TRBJ2-4; clone_size: .; d_call: .; v_call: TRBV20-1; cdr3_nt: TGCAGTGCTAGAGGTCAGGAGGCGGGGCAGTACTTC; cdr3_aa: CSARGQEAGQYF
j_call: TRBJ2-7; clone_size: .; d_call: .; v_call: TRBV6-1; cdr3_nt: TGTGCCAGCAGTGGAGTAGGTCTCTCCTACGAGCAGTACTTC; cdr3_aa: CASSGVGLSYEQYF
j_call: TRBJ2-1; clone_size: .; d_call: TRBD2; v_call: TRBV6-2/TRBV6-3; cdr3_nt: TGTGCCAGCAAAATACTAGCGAGCTCCTACAATGAGCAGTTCTTC; cdr3_aa: CASKILASSYNEQFF
j_call: TRBJ2-7; clone_size: .; d_call: TRBD2; v_call: TRBV20-1; cdr3_nt: TGCAGACTGCCACTAGCGGGGGATGTCTACGAGCAGTACTTC; cdr3_aa: CRLPLAGDVYEQYF
j_call: TRBJ2-3; clone_size: .; d_call: .; v_call: TRBV28; cdr3_nt: TGTGCCAGCCAGTTCCCTTCCACAGATACGCAGTATTTT; cdr3_aa: CASQFPSTDTQYF
j_call: TRBJ2-7; clone_size: .; d_call: .; v_call: TRBV3-1; cdr3_nt: TGTGCCAGCAGCCGTGCTGCCTACTACGAGCAGTACTTC; cdr3_aa: CASSRAAYYEQYF
j_call: TRBJ1-4; clone_size: .; d_call: .; v_call: TRBV25-1; cdr3_nt: TGTGCCAGCAGTGACTTCTCCGGGGACGGGGAAAAACTGTTTTTT; cdr3_aa: CASSDFSGDGEKLFF
j_call: TRBJ2-7; clone_size: few; d_call: TRBD2; v_call: TRBV20-1; cdr3_nt: TGCAGTGCTAGAGATCTTCTTCGACTAGCGGAGACCTACGAGCAGTACTTC; cdr3_aa: CSARDLLRLAETYEQYF